What follows is one T cell receptor beta chain and its context. What it binds is not known. The V gene lost 6 bases and the J gene lost 5 bases, with 10 bases spanning the gap. The CDR3 sequence is 13 residues long. CDR1 is SEHNR, CDR2 FQNEAQ, per germline (reference sequence). Treatment specified: about 20 received Ad26.COV2.S at low or high dose, single or two shots; about 5 received placebo; per-sample allocation not given. Sampling happened 63 days after the first vaccine or placebo injection. The shot given was an Ad26 vector that makes Wuhan-strain SARS-CoV-2 spike. The sample comes from a study of Ad26.COV2.S vaccination and SARS-CoV-2 variants. Data came from immunoSEQ multiplex PCR; TCRdb stores just in-frame clones and leaves some out. Among approximately 350,000 clones, over 75% were seen once, and the ten largest hold about 3.5%. Study outcomes and limitations: Analytic work on TCR breadth and depth might have understated the full extent of total T cell responses.

The TCR sequence derives from a person aged 18-60 years who received the Ad26.COV2.S COVID-19 vaccine or a placebo. The sequenced sample was peripheral blood, obtained in a trial of Ad26.COV2.S vaccine versus placebo. This sequence joins TRBV7-9 and TRBJ1-4; D ambiguous. The CDR3 DNA sequence: TGTGCCAGCAGGGTACCGGGAAATGAAAAACTGTTTTTT. Protein: CASRVPGNEKLFF.